This entry lists 21 T cell receptor beta chains sequenced from one sample in a study of T-cell reconstitution after alpha-beta-depleted transplantation in children. As it was prepared, the TCRbeta library received unique molecular identifiers. Each CDR3 protein gets one entry after TCRdb re-called the PCR reads with MiXCR. The sample lists 200,000 or so distinct CDR3 sequences, 6.3% seen once, with about 4.4% in the top ten. Sequenced material: PBMCs, taken before TCRalphabeta/CD19-depleted stem cell transplant. These receptors were obtained from a girl under two years old with combined immunodeficiency, due to receive a stem cell transplant.

This clonotype was seen repeatedly, ten times or more. The chain recombines TRBV29-1 with TRBJ2-7, with D unclear. Trimming took off 4 bases at V and 3 bases at J, with 13 bases between the two ends. Looked up from germline, CDR1 is SQVTM and CDR2 is ANQGSEA. The CDR3 totals 13 residues. Here the CDR3 reads CSVGYGPYYEQYF. CDR3 DNA sequence: TGCAGCGTTGGTTACGGACCTTACTACGAGCAGTACTTC.

Many counts were recorded for this clonotype. The chain employs TRBV12-3 or TRBV12-4 and TRBJ2-5, with D perhaps matching TRBD2 (5 bases). V was pared by 3 bases and J by 3 bases, with 8 bases between. The CDR3 runs 13 residues. The DNA of the CDR3 is TGTGCCAGCAGTTTTTCGGGGAAAGAGACCCAGTACTTC. Translation gives CASSFSGKETQYF.

This clonotype has ten or more counts. The V and J genes are TRBV29-1 and TRBJ1-2; 9 nucleotides align to TRBD1. The germline V gene encodes CDR1 SQVTM and CDR2 ANQGSEA. The CDR3 loop spans 14 amino acids. The trim removed 7 bases at V and 3 bases at J, leaving 9 bases unmatched. CDR3 in amino acids: CSATDRGRDYGYTF. The CDR3 bases are TGCAGCGCCACGGACAGGGGCAGGGACTATGGCTACACCTTC.

This clonotype was observed at least ten times. This chain links TRBV29-1 with TRBJ2-7; TRBD2 might be the D (6 bases). This CDR3 is built from 15 residues. Between the trimmed V and J ends, which lost 2 bases and 2 bases, there was a span of 16 bases. The germline gives CDR1 SQVTM, CDR2 ANQGSEA. The CDR3 nucleotides are TGCAGCGTTGAATTAACCGGGACTGGAACCTACGAGCAGTACTTC. This translates into CSVELTGTGTYEQYF.

There are many counts of this clonotype. The chain couples TRBV6-4 to TRBJ2-3; 15 bases match TRBD2. The CDR3 contains 19 residues. V lost 6 bases to trimming and J lost 0 bases; unmatched junction nucleotides: 10. Germline lookup yields CDR1 MRHNA and CDR2 SNTAGT. The CDR3 sequence: CASSRKWTSGRVSTDTQYF. The CDR3 DNA reads TGTGCCAGCAGCAGAAAATGGACTAGCGGGAGGGTTAGCACAGATACGCAGTATTTT.

In its sample, this clonotype was seen many times. The chain joins TRBV2 to TRBJ2-5; D ambiguous. Trimming left V 1 base short and J 4 bases short, with 13 bases between. Germline values: CDR1 SNHLY, CDR2 FYNNEI. The CDR3 contains 15 residues. The CDR3 sequence is CASSEDPLAGETQYF. The CDR3, as DNA: TGTGCCAGCAGTGAAGATCCCCTGGCCGGAGAGACCCAGTACTTC.

This chain links TRBV30 with TRBJ1-5; no clear D. This CDR3 region has 12 residues. Trimming pared 3 bases from V and 1 base from J, leaving 4 bases between. CDR1 is GTSNPN, CDR2 SVGIG, per germline (reference sequence). The CDR3 region has the DNA TGTGCCTGGAGCCACAGCAATCAGCCCCAGCATTTT. Its translation is CAWSHSNQPQHF.

This clonotype was detected many times. This sequence joins TRBV7-9 and TRBJ2-5; 8 bases agree with TRBD2. The CDR3 totals 15 residues. Germline V gives CDR1 SEHNR, CDR2 FQNEAQ (reference sequence). Unmatched junction bases numbered 10, after V lost 6 bases and J lost 4 bases. The CDR3 loop reads CASSNSGLVIETQYF. The CDR3 DNA is TGTGCCAGCAGTAACTCGGGACTAGTTATAGAGACCCAGTACTTC. Full variable domain (outside the CDR3, taken from reference TRBV7-9 and TRBJ2-5): DTGVSQNPRHKITKRGQNVTFRCDPISEHNRLYWYRQTLGQGPEFLTYFQNEAQLEKSRLLSDRFSAERPKGSFSTLEIQRTEQGDSAMYLCASSNSGLVIETQYFGPGTRLLVL.

This clonotype was seen at least ten times. This rearrangement joins TRBV20-1 to TRBJ1-1, with D maybe TRBD1 (5 bases). There are 14 residues in the CDR3. Trimming pared 4 bases from V and 8 bases from J, leaving 20 bases between. CDR1 is DFQATT, CDR2 SNEGSKA, per germline (reference sequence). This chain's CDR3 is CSAKTGWGELEAFF. CDR3 nucleotide sequence: TGCAGTGCTAAGACCGGTTGGGGGGAGTTGGAAGCTTTCTTT.

The sample holds many counts of this clonotype. The chain employs TRBV9 and TRBJ2-7; the match to TRBD2 covers 11 bases. The CDR3 spans 15 residues. The ends lost 3 bases at V and 4 bases at J; junction bases unmatched: 6. CDR1 is SGDLS, CDR2 YYNGEE, per germline. The CDR3 sequence: CASSATGTSGYEQYF. In DNA form, the CDR3 reads TGTGCCAGCAGCGCCACCGGGACTAGCGGATACGAGCAGTACTTC.

The chain links TRBV11-2 to TRBJ2-1; 7 bases fit TRBD1. The germline V gene encodes CDR1 SGHAT and CDR2 FQNNGV. V lost 1 base, J lost 5 bases, and 8 bases stayed unmatched. The CDR3 covers 16 residues. The CDR3 DNA follows: TGTGCCAGCAGCTTAGGGGTCGGACAGGCGAACAATGAGCAGTTCTTC. This codes for CASSLGVGQANNEQFF.

This clonotype came up many times. This chain connects TRBV15 to TRBJ2-2; tentative D call: TRBD2 (6 bases). The germline gives CDR1 LNHNV, CDR2 YYDKDF (reference sequence). Trimming took 6 bases from V and 4 from J, leaving 15 bases between them. This CDR3 comprises 15 residues. The CDR3 protein is CATRALRGGTGELFF. For the CDR3, the DNA is TGTGCCACCAGAGCCCTGCGGGGAGGCACCGGGGAGCTGTTTTTT.

This clonotype was detected ten times or more. V gene TRBV12-3 or TRBV12-4 combines with J gene TRBJ1-2; D not resolved. The V and J ends lost 3 bases and 4 bases respectively, with 12 bases between them. This CDR3 spans 14 amino acids. CDR3 DNA: TGTGCCAGCAGTTTTTTTCTGAAAGGCTATGGCTACACCTTC. Amino acid sequence: CASSFFLKGYGYTF.

About this clonotype itself: A much larger clone lies a single base off, so this may be a read error. This chain joins TRBV7-6 and TRBJ1-4, with D tentatively TRBD1 (6 bases). CDR1 is SGHVS, CDR2 FNYEAQ, per germline. The length of the CDR3 is 15 residues. The DNA for the CDR3 is TGTGCCGGCAGCCACGAACAGGGTTGGAATGAAAAACTGTTTTTT. Translated: CAGSHEQGWNEKLFF.

This clonotype was detected ten times or more. The V call is TRBV29-1, the J call TRBJ2-5, with TRBD2 matching 8 bases. Germline V lookup: CDR1 SQVTM, CDR2 ANQGSEA. V was pared by 7 bases and J by 2 bases, with 9 bases of the junction left unmatched. This CDR3 is built from 14 residues. CDR3 in DNA: TGCAGCGCCGTTAGCGGGGTCATACAAGAGACCCAGTACTTC. Translated, it gives CSAVSGVIQETQYF.

This clonotype appeared many times. The chain joins TRBV7-8 to TRBJ2-3; D not resolved. CDR3 length: 13 residues. Trimming took 7 bases from V and 3 from J, leaving 11 bases between them. Germline CDR1 is SGHVS and CDR2 is FQNEAQ. The CDR3 sequence: CASTDVQTDTQYF. As DNA, the CDR3 is TGTGCCAGCACCGACGTACAGACAGATACGCAGTATTTT.

This clonotype has a count of ten or more. V and J are TRBV4-1 and TRBJ2-1, with D perhaps TRBD1 (6 bases). V lost 0 bases and J 3 bases, leaving 15 bases between the germline ends. CDR1 MGHRA and CDR2 YSYEKL come from the germline V gene. This CDR3 has 17 residues. The CDR3 here is CASSQDPGQGLYNEQFF. DNA for the CDR3: TGCGCCAGCAGCCAAGATCCCGGGCAGGGGCTCTACAATGAGCAGTTCTTC.

The table lists this clonotype with many counts. V and J are TRBV20-1 and TRBJ2-7, with TRBD2 matching 8 bases. This CDR3 region has 16 residues. After removal of 2 bases from V and 5 bases from J, the junction contained 14 bases not matched to a gene. Germline-derived CDR1 and CDR2 are DFQATT and SNEGSKA (reference sequence). CDR3 protein: CSARTLNREGPNEQYF. CDR3 DNA sequence: TGCAGTGCTAGAACACTCAACCGGGAGGGCCCCAACGAGCAGTACTTC.

The V and J genes are TRBV13 and TRBJ2-1; D gene ambiguous. V was shortened by 5 bases and J by 8 bases, with 22 bases between the two germline ends. This CDR3 region has 16 residues. The germline V gene encodes CDR1 PRHDT and CDR2 FYEKMQ (reference sequence). The CDR3 DNA reads TGTGCCAGCAGCATTGACCGAGGTCCCCCCGACGATGAGCAGTTCTTC. Protein product: CASSIDRGPPDDEQFF.

The rearrangement links TRBV7-2 to TRBJ2-1; 10 bases align to TRBD2. CDR3 length equals 15 residues. The germline CDR1 and CDR2 sequences are SGHTA and FQGNSA. V shed 3 bases and J 8 bases; nucleotides not matched to a gene: 7. The CDR3 region is CASSFSGGAGDEQFF. In DNA form, the CDR3 reads TGTGCCAGCAGCTTCAGCGGGGGGGCCGGGGATGAGCAGTTCTTC.

The table lists this clonotype with many counts. The chain combines TRBV20-1 with TRBJ1-1, with D perhaps matching TRBD1 (6 bases). Germline V CDR1 and CDR2: DFQATT, SNEGSKA (reference sequence). This CDR3 region has 14 residues. Deletions cut 2 bases from V and 5 bases from J, with 15 bases between. The CDR3 spells CSARLSRGGTEAFF. As DNA, the CDR3 is TGCAGTGCTAGATTGTCCAGGGGAGGGACTGAAGCTTTCTTT.